The 24 T cell receptor beta chains listed next were all sequenced from one sample in a study of T cells in Graves' hyperthyroidism and ophthalmopathy. The CDR3 regions of TCR beta were amplified from RNA transcripts. The TCR CDR3 was amplified in a first-round RT-PCR using the HTBI primer set. TCRdb reprocessed the multiplex PCR reads via MiXCR and lists one record per CDR3 protein. Of approximately 400,000 distinct CDR3 sequences detected, about 14% appear once; the ten largest clones hold around a fifth. Sequenced material: blood. These receptors all come from a woman aged 25 to 39 with Graves' ophthalmopathy.

This clonotype came up a few times. The chain couples TRBV14 to TRBJ1-1, with 9 positions matching TRBD1. The CDR3 extends over 16 amino acids. CDR1 and CDR2 from the germline V gene are SGHDN and FVKESK. Unmatched junction bases numbered 9, after V lost 3 bases and J lost 4 bases. The CDR3 reads CASSHRTGVRGTEAFF. Written as DNA, the CDR3 is TGTGCCAGCAGCCACAGGACAGGGGTTCGGGGCACTGAAGCTTTCTTT.

This clonotype was observed at least ten times. This chain links TRBV28 with TRBJ2-2; 14 bases match TRBD2. The CDR3 covers 18 residues. Germline CDR1 and CDR2: MDHEN and SYDVKM. The ends lost 5 bases at V and 4 bases at J; junction bases unmatched: 9. The CDR3 nucleotides read TGTGCCAGCAGTCCTCCCGGGACTAGCGGGGGTGGCACCGGGGAGCTGTTTTTT. Translating it yields CASSPPGTSGGGTGELFF. Using reference TRBV28 and TRBJ2-2 for the parts outside the CDR3, the full variable domain is DVKVTQSSRYLVKRTGEKVFLECVQDMDHENMFWYRQDPGLGLRLIYFSYDVKMKEKGDIPEGYSVSREKKERFSLILESASTNQTSMYLCASSPPGTSGGGTGELFFGEGSRLTVL.

This chain links TRBV27 with TRBJ1-1; D remains unclear. Trimming took 3 bases from V and 1 from J, leaving 18 bases between them. The length of the CDR3 is 17 residues. Per germline, CDR1 MNHEY and CDR2 SMNVEV (reference sequence). CDR3 sequence: CASSFKGLGIPNTEAFF. The CDR3 DNA is TGTGCCAGCAGTTTCAAAGGGTTGGGGATCCCGAACACTGAAGCTTTCTTT.

This clonotype was recorded many times. This rearrangement joins TRBV20-1 to TRBJ1-1; 12 positions match TRBD1. The junction had 6 bases not matched to a gene; V was cut back by 5 bases and J by 5 bases. This CDR3 spans 14 amino acids. Per the germline V gene, CDR1 is DFQATT and CDR2 is SNEGSKA (reference sequence). CDR3 in amino acids: CSAAGTGGATEAFF. The CDR3 DNA sequence: TGCAGTGCTGCTGGGACAGGGGGCGCGACTGAAGCTTTCTTT.

This clonotype came up many times. J is TRBJ2-1 and V is TRBV6-6, with D perhaps matching TRBD2 (7 bases). Germline CDR1 MNHNY, CDR2 SVGAGI (reference sequence). This CDR3 contains 15 residues. The V and J ends lost 2 bases and 4 bases respectively, with 12 bases between them. The CDR3 protein is CASSYTGGTYNEQFF. DNA of the CDR3: TGTGCCAGCAGTTACACGGGGGGCACGTACAATGAGCAGTTCTTC.

This clonotype has a count of ten or more. The chain uses TRBV7-8 and TRBJ1-2; 7 nucleotides agree with TRBD1. This CDR3 contains 16 residues. Germline loops: CDR1 SGHVS, CDR2 FQNEAQ. Trimming cost V 2 bases and J 4 bases; bases outside gene matches: 10. In nucleotides, the CDR3 is TGTGCCAGCAGCTTACTACTACAGGGGTTCGGCTATGGCTACACCTTC. Amino acids: CASSLLLQGFGYGYTF.

Note on this clonotype: This clone may be a read error of a much larger clone one base away. This chain links TRBV6-1 with TRBJ2-7, with TRBD2 as a possible D gene (5 bases). The CDR3 length is 12 residues. The germline V gene has CDR1 MNHNS and CDR2 SASEGT. V was clipped by 8 bases and J by 2 bases, with 10 bases between them. Written as DNA, the CDR3 is TGTGCCAGCTCAGCGGAGACCTACGAGCAGTACTTC. Encoded protein: CASSAETYEQYF.

This clonotype was observed many times. The gene calls are TRBV14 and TRBJ1-1, with 7 bases aligning to TRBD1. V shed 6 bases and J 0 bases; nucleotides not matched to a gene: 4. Per the germline V gene, CDR1 is SGHDN and CDR2 is FVKESK. The length of the CDR3 is 14 residues. DNA of the CDR3: TGTGCCAGCAGTAAGGGACAGATGAACACTGAAGCTTTCTTT. This translates into CASSKGQMNTEAFF.

This clonotype appeared many times. The chain carries TRBV5-6 and TRBJ1-2; the D gene is possibly TRBD1 (6 bases). The germline gives CDR1 SGHDT, CDR2 YYEEEE. V gave up 5 bases and J gave up 3 bases, with 17 bases separating them. The CDR3 has 15 residues. The CDR3 loop reads CASSFRTAFDYGYTF. For the CDR3, the DNA is TGTGCCAGCAGTTTTAGGACAGCCTTTGACTATGGCTACACCTTC. The entire variable domain, with the rest obtained from reference TRBV5-6 and TRBJ1-2, is as follows: DAGVTQSPTHLIKTRGQQVTLRCSPKSGHDTVSWYQQALGQGPQFIFQYYEEEERQRGNFPDRFSGHQFPNYSSELNVNALLLGDSALYLCASSFRTAFDYGYTFGSGTRLTVV.

To note about this clonotype: Relative to the germline gene, one junction end is altered; a read error may explain this. The chain has TRBV29-1 and TRBJ2-5; the D gene is possibly TRBD2 (6 bases). The CDR3 length is 15 residues. Germline-derived CDR1 and CDR2 are SQVTM and ANQGSEA. The CDR3 bases are TGCAGCCTTGCCGGTGGGACTCGGAGAGGAGAGACCCATTACTTC. It specifies CSLAGGTRRGETHYF. Combining the CDR3 with reference TRBV29-1 and TRBJ2-5 gives the whole variable domain SAVISQKPSRDICQRGTSLTIQCQVDSQVTMMFWYRQQPGQSLTLIATANQGSEATYESGFVIDKFPISRPNLTFSTLTVSNMSPEDSSIYLCSLAGGTRRGETHYFGPGTRLLVL.

Many counts were recorded for this clonotype. The rearrangement uses TRBV29-1 and TRBJ2-3; D ambiguous. Germline CDR1 reads SQVTM; CDR2 reads ANQGSEA. The CDR3 has 12 amino acids. Between the trimmed V and J ends, which lost 7 bases and 7 bases, there was a span of 15 bases. CDR3 coding DNA: TGCAGCGGGGATGAGACCGTGAATACGCAGTATTTT. This sequence encodes CSGDETVNTQYF.

The table lists this clonotype with many counts. J is TRBJ1-4 and V is TRBV7-6, with D perhaps matching TRBD1 (5 bases). Trimming took off 5 bases at V and 0 bases at J, with 10 bases between the two ends. The CDR3 length is 15 residues. CDR1 and CDR2 from the germline V gene are SGHVS and FNYEAQ. CDR3: CASSPRDATNEKLFF. For the CDR3, the DNA is TGTGCCAGCAGCCCCCGGGACGCAACTAATGAAAAACTGTTTTTT.

This clonotype occurred many times. The chain is built from TRBV28 and TRBJ2-3; D is ambiguous. The CDR3 has 13 amino acids. The V end lost 3 bases, the J end lost 9 bases, and 13 bases lay between the germline ends. Germline lookup yields CDR1 MDHEN and CDR2 SYDVKM. The CDR3 DNA is TGTGCCAGCAGTTTGCCTGGACCAGTAACGCAGTATTTT. Residues: CASSLPGPVTQYF.

This clonotype was detected ten times or more. This chain connects TRBV12-3 or TRBV12-4 to TRBJ2-1; D possibly corresponds to TRBD2 (6 bases). The CDR3 length is 14 residues. V was pared by 3 bases and J by 7 bases, with 13 bases between. CDR3 bases: TGTGCCAGCAGTTTGGGGGGAGGTGGGAATGAGCAGTTCTTC. Translation gives CASSLGGGGNEQFF.

This clonotype has at least ten counts. The chain links TRBV24-1 to TRBJ2-3, with 11 bases fitting TRBD2. Germline V gene sequence: CDR1 KGHDR, CDR2 SFDVKD. V trimming: 3 bases; J trimming: 5 bases; junction bases outside the gene matches: 9. The CDR3 has 17 amino acids. Here the CDR3 reads CATSDVAGGQAKDTQYF. The CDR3 DNA sequence: TGTGCCACCAGTGATGTAGCGGGGGGGCAGGCGAAAGATACGCAGTATTTT.

This clonotype was recorded a few times. The chain couples TRBV5-8 to TRBJ1-2; D gene uncertain. Trimming pared 7 bases from V and 8 bases from J, leaving 9 bases between. The CDR3 covers 10 residues. The germline V gene encodes CDR1 SGHTS and CDR2 YDEGEE. This CDR3 is CASRKEGYTF. CDR3 bases: TGTGCCAGCCGCAAGGAGGGCTACACCTTC.

Many counts were recorded for this clonotype. V and J are TRBV28 and TRBJ1-2, with D possibly being TRBD1 (6 bases). The CDR3 runs to 13 residues. Germline values: CDR1 MDHEN, CDR2 SYDVKM. V lost 5 bases and J 7 bases, leaving 14 bases between the germline ends. The CDR3 here is CASSLNQQGGYTF. The DNA of the CDR3 is TGTGCCAGCAGTCTAAATCAACAGGGTGGCTACACCTTC.

This clonotype occurred many times. The chain uses TRBV28 and TRBJ1-6, with D perhaps TRBD1 (6 bases). CDR1 is MDHEN and CDR2 is SYDVKM in the germline V gene. Between the trimmed V and J ends, which lost 4 bases and 9 bases, there was a span of 13 bases. The CDR3 loop spans 14 amino acids. CDR3 in DNA: TGTGCCAGCAGTTATGGGACCAGGGGTTCACCCCTCCACTTT. This gives the protein CASSYGTRGSPLHF.

With respect to this clonotype: This clone may be a read error of a much larger clone one base away. The chain combines TRBV5-6 with TRBJ1-1; a weak D match, TRBD1 (6 bases). This CDR3 is 15 amino acids long. Germline V gives CDR1 SGHDT, CDR2 YYEEEE. The CDR3, as DNA: TGTACCAGCAGCTTTACAGGGCCGCGGAACACTGAAGCTTTCTTT. Translated, it gives CTSSFTGPRNTEAFF.

This clonotype was seen repeatedly, ten times or more. This sequence joins TRBV6-1 and TRBJ2-2; 8 bases map to TRBD2. CDR1 is MNHNS and CDR2 is SASEGT in the germline V gene. The length of the CDR3 is 17 residues. V shed 5 bases, J shed 8 bases, and the junction held 16 bases outside the gene matches. The CDR3 region is CASSLEWDGGALGELFF. The CDR3 DNA reads as TGTGCCAGCAGTTTGGAGTGGGACGGGGGGGCCCTAGGGGAGCTGTTTTTT.

A remark on this clonotype: This may arise from a read error, as a much more abundant clone is one base away. The chain couples TRBV19 to TRBJ1-1; 8 bases match TRBD1. CDR1 is LNHDA and CDR2 is SQIVND in the germline V gene (reference sequence). The CDR3 has 15 residues. As DNA, the CDR3 is TGTGCCAGTAGTACCGTTCGACAGGGGAACACTGAAGCTTCCTTT. Translating it yields CASSTVRQGNTEASF.

This clonotype came up many times. The CDR3 DNA sequence: TGCAGTGCCCACCATAGAGATAGGTCGAGGGGTTATGGCTACACCTTC. Amino acids: CSAHHRDRSRGYGYTF. The J gene is TRBJ1-2, the V gene TRBV20-1, with a weak D call TRBD1 (5 bases). The length of the CDR3 is 16 residues. Germline values: CDR1 DFQATT, CDR2 SNEGSKA (reference sequence). V was cut by 6 bases and J by 5 bases, with 25 bases left in between.

This clonotype was seen ten or more times. The chain is built from TRBV11-2 and TRBJ2-2; a weak D match, TRBD1 (6 bases). The CDR3 runs 13 residues. The germline V and J ends were trimmed by 8 bases and 6 bases, with 13 bases remaining between them. CDR1 and CDR2 from the germline V gene are SGHAT and FQNNGV. CDR3 protein: CASGQSSSGELFF. The CDR3 DNA reads TGTGCCAGCGGACAGTCCAGCTCCGGGGAGCTGTTTTTT.

The sample holds many counts of this clonotype. The chain combines TRBV5-1 with TRBJ1-2; D not certain. The CDR3 spans 15 residues. The ends were cut back, 0 bases at V and 2 bases at J, with 11 bases in the middle. Germline CDR1 SGHRS, CDR2 YFSETQ. CDR3 sequence (DNA): TGCGCCAGCAGCTTGGGTGGCAGTTCGAACTATGGCTACACCTTC. Amino acids: CASSLGGSSNYGYTF.